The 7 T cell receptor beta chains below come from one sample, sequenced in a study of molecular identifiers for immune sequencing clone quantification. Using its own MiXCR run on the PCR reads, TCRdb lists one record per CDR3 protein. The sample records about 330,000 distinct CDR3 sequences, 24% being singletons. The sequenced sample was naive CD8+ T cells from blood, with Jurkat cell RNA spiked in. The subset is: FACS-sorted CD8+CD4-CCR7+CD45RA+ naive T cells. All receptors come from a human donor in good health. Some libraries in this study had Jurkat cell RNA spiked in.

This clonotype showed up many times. CDR3 loop: CSVEAQDRVYQETQYF. DNA of the CDR3: TGCAGCGTTGAAGCCCAGGACAGGGTGTACCAAGAGACCCAGTACTTC. This chain uses TRBV29-1 with TRBJ2-5; TRBD1 agrees at 8 bases. The germline gives CDR1 SQVTM, CDR2 ANQGSEA. V dropped 1 base and J dropped 0; count of bases not matched to a gene: 7. CDR3 length: 16 residues.

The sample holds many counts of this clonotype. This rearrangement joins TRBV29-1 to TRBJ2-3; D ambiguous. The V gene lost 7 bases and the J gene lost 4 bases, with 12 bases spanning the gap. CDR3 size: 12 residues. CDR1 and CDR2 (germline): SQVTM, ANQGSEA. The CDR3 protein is CSALSPADTQYF. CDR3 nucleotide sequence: TGCAGCGCCCTCAGTCCCGCAGATACGCAGTATTTT.

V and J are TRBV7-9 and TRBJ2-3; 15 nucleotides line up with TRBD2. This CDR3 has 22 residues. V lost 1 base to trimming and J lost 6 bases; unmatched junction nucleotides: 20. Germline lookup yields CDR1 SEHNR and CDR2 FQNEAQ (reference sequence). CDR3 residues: CASSLGVATGTSGRPRSDTQYF. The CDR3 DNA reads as TGTGCCAGCAGCTTAGGGGTCGCGACCGGGACTAGCGGGAGGCCGAGGTCCGATACGCAGTATTTT.

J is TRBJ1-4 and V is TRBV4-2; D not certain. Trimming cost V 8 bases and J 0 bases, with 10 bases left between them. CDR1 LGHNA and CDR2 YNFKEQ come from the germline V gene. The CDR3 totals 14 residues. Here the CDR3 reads CASVRSATNEKLFF. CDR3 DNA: TGTGCCAGCGTCAGGAGTGCAACTAATGAAAAACTGTTTTTT.

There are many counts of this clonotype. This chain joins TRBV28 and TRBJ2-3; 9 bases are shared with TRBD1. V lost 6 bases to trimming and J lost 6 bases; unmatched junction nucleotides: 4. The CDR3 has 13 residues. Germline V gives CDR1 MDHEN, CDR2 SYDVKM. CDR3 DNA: TGTGCCAGCAGCCGGACAGGGGCCGATACGCAGTATTTT. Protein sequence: CASSRTGADTQYF.

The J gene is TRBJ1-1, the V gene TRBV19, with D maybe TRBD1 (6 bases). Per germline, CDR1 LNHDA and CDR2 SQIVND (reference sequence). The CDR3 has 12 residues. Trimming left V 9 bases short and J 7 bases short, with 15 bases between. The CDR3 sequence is CASARKGGEAFF. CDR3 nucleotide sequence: TGTGCCAGCGCAAGGAAGGGGGGTGAAGCTTTCTTT.

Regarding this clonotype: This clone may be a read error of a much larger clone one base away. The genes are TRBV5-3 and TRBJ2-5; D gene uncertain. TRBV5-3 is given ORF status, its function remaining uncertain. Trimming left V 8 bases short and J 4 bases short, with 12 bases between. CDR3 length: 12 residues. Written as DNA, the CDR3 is TGTGCCAGCTGCCCCGAAGGAGAGACCCAGTACTTC. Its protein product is CASCPEGETQYF.